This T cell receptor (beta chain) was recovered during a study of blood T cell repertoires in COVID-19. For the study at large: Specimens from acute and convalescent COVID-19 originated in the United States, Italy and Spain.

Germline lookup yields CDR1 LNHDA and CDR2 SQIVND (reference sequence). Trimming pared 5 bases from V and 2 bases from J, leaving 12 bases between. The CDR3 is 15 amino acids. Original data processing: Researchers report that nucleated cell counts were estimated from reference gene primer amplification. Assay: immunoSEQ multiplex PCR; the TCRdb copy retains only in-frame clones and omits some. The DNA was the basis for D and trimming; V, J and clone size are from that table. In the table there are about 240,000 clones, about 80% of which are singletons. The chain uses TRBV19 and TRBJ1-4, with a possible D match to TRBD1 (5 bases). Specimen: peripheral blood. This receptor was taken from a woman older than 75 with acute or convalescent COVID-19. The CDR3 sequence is CASSAAGHTNEKLFF. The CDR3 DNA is TGTGCCAGTAGTGCTGCAGGGCACACTAATGAAAAACTGTTTTTT.